Each of the 24 T cell receptor beta chains below was sequenced from the same sample in a study of CD8 T cells in Susac syndrome. RNA amounts of roughly 0.5 to 1 ug underwent reverse transcription with random hexamers. TCRdb processed the immunoSEQ multiplex PCR reads anew with MiXCR; each CDR3 protein has one entry. The sample has 160,000 or so distinct CDR3 sequences, about 95% seen once. Material: CD8+ T cells from PBMCs. All receptors come from a human donor with multiple sclerosis.

This clonotype was seen a single time. V gene TRBV20-1 combines with J gene TRBJ1-1; D ambiguous. Germline V CDR1 and CDR2: DFQATT, SNEGSKA (reference sequence). The CDR3 length is 10 residues. The germline V and J ends were trimmed by 1 base and 11 bases, with 8 bases remaining between them. Written as DNA, the CDR3 is TGCAGTGCTAGAGGGGAGTTTGCTTTCTTT. Its protein product is CSARGEFAFF.

This sequence joins TRBV27 and TRBJ2-5, with D tentatively TRBD1 or TRBD2 (5 bases each). Deletions cut 1 base from V and 4 bases from J, with 10 bases between. Germline V lookup: CDR1 MNHEY, CDR2 SMNVEV (reference sequence). This CDR3 region has 14 residues. The CDR3 loop is CASSLWGSAETQYF. The CDR3 DNA sequence: TGTGCCAGCAGTTTATGGGGGTCCGCAGAGACCCAGTACTTC.

The gene calls are TRBV7-9 and TRBJ2-3; no clear D. Trimming pared 4 bases from V and 2 bases from J, leaving 16 bases between. This CDR3 has 16 residues. Germline CDR1 is SEHNR and CDR2 is FQNEAQ (reference sequence). This chain's CDR3 is CASSSVEVAITDTQYF. CDR3 sequence (DNA): TGTGCCAGCAGCTCTGTCGAGGTAGCAATCACAGATACGCAGTATTTT.

The V and J genes are TRBV7-9 and TRBJ2-1; no clear D gene. The CDR3 extends over 12 amino acids. V was trimmed by 2 bases and J by 7 bases, leaving 6 bases between them. In germline, CDR1 is SEHNR, CDR2 FQNEAQ (reference sequence). Here the CDR3 reads CASSLRWNEQFF. The DNA for the CDR3 is TGTGCCAGCAGCTTACGGTGGAATGAGCAGTTCTTC.

The V call is TRBV9, the J call TRBJ2-4; D may be TRBD1 (6 bases). This CDR3 is built from 15 residues. The V and J ends lost 0 bases and 2 bases respectively, with 9 bases between them. CDR1 is SGDLS and CDR2 is YYNGEE in the germline V gene. The CDR3 nucleotides read TGTGCCAGCAGCGTAGGGACAGCTTCCAAAAACATTCAGTACTTC. Its protein is CASSVGTASKNIQYF.

Only one count was recorded for this clonotype. The V and J genes are TRBV7-9 and TRBJ2-5; TRBD2 matches 8 bases. The J segment lost 1 base and the V segment lost 5 bases, leaving 3 bases of the junction unmatched. There are 14 residues in the CDR3. Germline-derived CDR1 and CDR2 are SEHNR and FQNEAQ (reference sequence). CDR3 nucleotides: TGTGCCAGCAGCGAGCGGGGGACCCAAGAGACCCAGTACTTC. Translating it yields CASSERGTQETQYF.

The V gene is TRBV11-1, the J gene TRBJ1-1, with D unresolved. Germline CDR1 SGHAT, CDR2 FQDESV (reference sequence). The CDR3 is 14 residues long. V dropped 2 bases and J dropped 1 base, with 8 bases sitting between them. The CDR3 loop is CASSLLSGNTEAFF. The DNA of the CDR3 is TGTGCCAGCAGCTTATTAAGCGGGAACACTGAAGCTTTCTTT. The whole variable domain, remainder taken from reference TRBV11-1 and TRBJ1-1, is EAEVAQSPRYKITEKSQAVAFWCDPISGHATLYWYRQILGQGPELLVQFQDESVVDDSQLPKDRFSAERLKGVDSTLKIQPAELGDSAMYLCASSLLSGNTEAFFGQGTRLTVV.

The chain combines TRBV27 with TRBJ2-7; TRBD1 matches at 9 bases. In germline, CDR1 is MNHEY, CDR2 SMNVEV (reference sequence). The V segment lost 2 bases and the J segment 3 bases; nucleotides outside the gene matches: 5. The CDR3 contains 15 residues. CDR3 in amino acids: CASSLGTGRLYEQYV. CDR3 DNA sequence: TGTGCCAGCAGTTTAGGGACAGGGCGACTCTACGAGCAGTACGTC.

This chain connects TRBV20-1 to TRBJ1-1, with D possibly TRBD1 on 5 matching bases. The CDR3 runs 16 residues. Trimming left V 0 bases short and J 4 bases short, with 18 bases between. Germline V gene data show CDR1 as DFQATT and CDR2 as SNEGSKA (reference sequence). The CDR3 region has the DNA TGCAGTGCTAGAGATGGGAAGGGGATGAGGTTCACTGAAGCTTTCTTT. Protein: CSARDGKGMRFTEAFF.

This chain joins TRBV29-1 and TRBJ1-2, with unresolved D. The CDR3 sequence is 11 residues long. V shed 1 base and J shed 4 bases, with 4 bases lying between them. CDR1 SQVTM and CDR2 ANQGSEA come from the germline V gene. CDR3 region: CSVEAPYGYTF. The DNA of the CDR3 is TGCAGCGTTGAAGCCCCCTATGGCTACACCTTC.

This chain uses TRBV14 with TRBJ2-1; D call uncertain. The V gene lost 3 bases and the J gene lost 9 bases, with 9 bases spanning the gap. CDR3 size: 12 residues. Germline values: CDR1 SGHDN, CDR2 FVKESK. CDR3 in DNA: TGTGCCAGCAGCCAGGTACTTTTTGAGCAGTTCTTC. This encodes CASSQVLFEQFF.

This clonotype has a handful of counts. The rearrangement uses TRBV29-1 and TRBJ1-2; D not resolved. V was clipped by 1 base and J by 5 bases, with 8 bases between them. CDR3 size: 12 residues. Germline loops: CDR1 SQVTM, CDR2 ANQGSEA. The CDR3 loop reads CSVEAGGYGYTF. The DNA for the CDR3 is TGCAGCGTTGAAGCTGGCGGGTATGGCTACACCTTC.

The chain joins TRBV20-1 to TRBJ2-7; D call uncertain. The V gene's germline CDR1 is DFQATT and CDR2 SNEGSKA (reference sequence). Trimming pared 0 bases from V and 2 bases from J, leaving 11 bases between. The CDR3 extends over 14 amino acids. CDR3 DNA: TGCAGTGCTAGAGATCAGGAGAAAACCTACGAGCAGTACTTC. It encodes CSARDQEKTYEQYF.

This clonotype has a handful of counts. V and J are TRBV7-6 and TRBJ1-6; 9 bases map to TRBD1. This CDR3 has 14 amino acids. With V trimmed by 6 bases and J by 7 bases, 4 bases remained unmatched. From germline, CDR1 is SGHVS and CDR2 FNYEAQ. This chain's CDR3 is CASSFGQGNSPLHF. For the CDR3, the DNA is TGTGCCAGCAGTTTTGGACAGGGGAATTCACCCCTCCACTTT.

The genes are TRBV30 and TRBJ2-5, with a weak D call TRBD2 (5 bases). The germline V gene has CDR1 GTSNPN and CDR2 SVGIG (reference sequence). V lost 4 bases to trimming and J lost 9 bases, with 18 bases between them. This CDR3 region has 13 residues. This CDR3 is CAWNGRLPEAQYF. CDR3 coding DNA: TGTGCCTGGAACGGGCGGCTCCCGGAGGCCCAGTACTTC.

The chain employs TRBV20-1 and TRBJ1-6; a weak D match, TRBD1 (5 bases). V was cut by 0 bases and J by 10 bases, with 13 bases left in between. The CDR3 spans 14 residues. The V gene's germline CDR1 is DFQATT and CDR2 SNEGSKA (reference sequence). CDR3 sequence reads: CSARDEGTLSPLHF. In DNA form, the CDR3 reads TGCAGTGCTAGAGATGAGGGGACTTTGTCACCCCTCCACTTT.

This clonotype was observed once. This rearrangement joins TRBV7-9 to TRBJ1-1; D gene uncertain. The CDR3 loop spans 15 amino acids. The V gene's germline CDR1 is SEHNR and CDR2 FQNEAQ (reference sequence). V was cut by 0 bases and J by 1 base, with 9 bases left in between. In DNA form, the CDR3 reads TGTGCCAGCAGCTTAGCGACCGGTGCGAACACTGAAGCTTTCTTT. This translates into CASSLATGANTEAFF.

The CDR3 DNA reads as TGCGCCAGCAGCCAGACACGACAGGGGAATTCACCCCTCCACTTT. It codes for CASSQTRQGNSPLHF. The rearrangement joins TRBV4-1 to TRBJ1-6; 8 bases align to TRBD1. Trimming took 3 bases from V and 7 from J; bases not matched to a gene: 5. Germline V gives CDR1 MGHRA, CDR2 YSYEKL. The CDR3 is made up of 15 amino acids.

V and J are TRBV5-6 and TRBJ1-2; D is possibly TRBD1 (5 bases). The ends were cut back, 4 bases at V and 7 bases at J, with 17 bases in the middle. CDR3 size: 14 residues. Germline-derived CDR1 and CDR2 are SGHDT and YYEEEE. The CDR3 loop is CASSGDRFLSGYTF. The CDR3 DNA reads as TGTGCCAGCAGCGGGGACCGTTTTCTGAGTGGCTACACCTTC. Based on the CDR3 plus reference TRBV5-6 and TRBJ1-2, the full variable domain is DAGVTQSPTHLIKTRGQQVTLRCSPKSGHDTVSWYQQALGQGPQFIFQYYEEEERQRGNFPDRFSGHQFPNYSSELNVNALLLGDSALYLCASSGDRFLSGYTFGSGTRLTVV.

The gene calls are TRBV9 and TRBJ2-3; no clear D gene. This CDR3 comprises 15 residues. In germline, CDR1 is SGDLS, CDR2 YYNGEE. The germline V and J ends were trimmed by 3 bases and 2 bases, with 13 bases remaining between them. The DNA of the CDR3 is TGTGCCAGCAGCGCCTCCGGGTTTTCCACAGATACGCAGTATTTT. It translates to CASSASGFSTDTQYF.

The chain couples TRBV9 to TRBJ2-5; 15 nucleotides agree with TRBD2. Looked up from germline, CDR1 is SGDLS and CDR2 is YYNGEE. V was pared by 5 bases and J by 8 bases, with 4 bases of the junction left unmatched. The CDR3 sequence is 14 residues long. The CDR3 region has the DNA TGTGCCAGCAGAGCGGGACTAGCGGGGGGCACCCAGTACTTC. Protein product: CASRAGLAGGTQYF.

The gene calls are TRBV30 and TRBJ1-1, with 7 nucleotides matching TRBD1. With 0 bases clipped from V and 7 bases from J, the junction kept 5 bases outside the gene matches. Germline CDR1 is GTSNPN and CDR2 is SVGIG (reference sequence). The CDR3 spans 13 residues. CDR3 nucleotide sequence: TGTGCCTGGAGTGTCAAGGGGGCGATTGAAGCTTTCTTT. The encoded protein is CAWSVKGAIEAFF.

The chain is built from TRBV15 and TRBJ2-7; D gene uncertain. Between the trimmed V and J ends, which lost 1 base and 0 bases, there was a span of 4 bases. CDR1 and CDR2 (germline): LNHNV, YYDKDF (reference sequence). The CDR3 totals 13 residues. The CDR3 here is CATSRASSYEQYF. CDR3 DNA: TGTGCCACCAGCAGAGCAAGCTCCTACGAGCAGTACTTC.

The V call is TRBV9, the J call TRBJ2-2; 8 bases fit TRBD2. This CDR3 contains 16 residues. V dropped 3 bases and J dropped 2; count of bases not matched to a gene: 6. Germline lookup yields CDR1 SGDLS and CDR2 YYNGEE. In DNA form, the CDR3 reads TGTGCCAGCAGCGCCGGCGGGGGGCCCAACACCGGGGAGCTGTTTTTT. Protein sequence: CASSAGGGPNTGELFF.